The next 3 T cell receptor beta chains were all read from a single sample in a study of blood T cell repertoires in COVID-19. This table comes from immunoSEQ multiplex PCR, and its TCRdb copy is limited to in-frame clones, with some not included. The repertoire holds tens of thousands of clones, with around four fifths as singletons. The specimen was peripheral blood. The source is a man aged 25-40 years with COVID-19, enrolled during active disease.

CDR3 in DNA: TGTGCCAGCAAGCCGACAGGGGGTTACGAGCAGTACTTC. This codes for CASKPTGGYEQYF. The chain is built from TRBV3-1 (or the pseudogene TRBV3-2) and TRBJ2-7; 9 positions agree with TRBD1. The CDR3 consists of 13 residues. The V and J ends lost 7 bases and 4 bases, in that order; junction bases with no gene match: 5. Germline-derived CDR1 and CDR2 are LGHDT and YNNKEL (reference sequence).

V and J are TRBV19 and TRBJ2-3; TRBD2 agrees at 10 bases. The V segment lost 1 base and the J segment 7 bases; nucleotides outside the gene matches: 17. The germline CDR1 and CDR2 sequences are LNHDA and SQIVND (reference sequence). The CDR3 spans 19 residues. This CDR3 reads CASSIGGLLSGRARNTQYF. CDR3 in DNA: TGTGCCAGTAGTATAGGAGGGCTCCTAAGCGGGAGGGCCCGGAATACGCAGTATTTT.

The genes are TRBV24-1 and TRBJ2-7, with D possibly matching TRBD2 (6 bases). CDR1 is KGHDR, CDR2 SFDVKD, per germline. The CDR3 contains 13 residues. V was trimmed by 1 base and J by 6 bases, leaving 9 bases between them. In DNA form, the CDR3 reads TGTGCCACCAGTGATTTCCTGGGGGGCGAGCAGTACTTC. Residues: CATSDFLGGEQYF.